One T cell receptor beta chain is described in this entry. Its specific antigen is unknown. No much larger clone is present one base from it, and per-base qualities are unavailable. Each collaborating institution followed its own protocols to collect whole blood in K2EDTA tubes. Collaborator samples were shipped for TCRbeta analysis as frozen whole blood, isolated PBMCs, or DNA extracted from either sample type. TCRbeta CDR3 regions were amplified from genomic DNA by means of the immunoSEQ Assay, a bias-controlled multiplex PCR. The authors' pipeline ran thus. Within the assay, amplification of reference gene primers was used to estimate how many nucleated cells each sample contained. To quantify the absolute abundance of each unique TCRbeta CDR3 rearrangement, sequence reads were collapsed and filtered. Productive Simpson clonality was computed per sample as the square root of Simpson's diversity index over productive rearrangements. TCRdb retrieved this table from immuneACCESS and kept in-frame rearrangements only. Not all clones are present; in checked studies, unresolved V genes account for under half, and no reason is known for the remainder. V and J calls and clone size are as listed in that table; D and trimming were resolved from the DNA. This sample has approximately 30,000 clones in its table, and 89% of those were observed once. The top ten constitute less than 3.5% of the sample.

Taken from cysteine to phenylalanine, the CDR3 has 15 residues. Just CDR3 DNA is preserved here, 45 bases in frame from base 1. According to the germline V gene, CDR1 reads SQVTM and CDR2 reads ANQGSEA. V is cut back by 7 bases and J by 1 base, with 7 bases in the junction unmatched. These data come from a study of blood T cell repertoires in COVID-19 (dated by TCRdb to the early 2020s). For context, the study as a whole: Samples from collaborators originated in the United States, Italy and Spain and spanned both the acute and convalescent phases of COVID-19. The material from the prospective study consisted of cDNA or gDNA derived from T cells, B-cell-depleted T cells, or PBMCs. The dataset comprised deeply sampled blood TCRbeta repertoires from subjects exposed to, actively infected with, or recovered from COVID-19. The repertoires were released in a freely available public database meant as a resource for research on the immune response to SARS-CoV-2. The samples were drawn from the first 160 participants of the ongoing ImmuneRACE study and from some 1,300 subjects provided by 6 global collaborators. The sample metadata nearly always contained a de-identified subject ID, COVID-19 status, age in years and sex. Where available, HLA class I and class II types were obtained from metadata supplied by the sample provider rather than from assay-based typing.

The investigation overall reported the following: How much clinical and demographic metadata was included differed by source and by participant, and the metadata was provided uncurated.

This chain joins TRBV29-1 to TRBJ2-2, with 9 bases matching TRBD1. The specimen sequenced was peripheral blood. This clonotype was sampled from a human donor in a cohort sampled during active COVID-19. The CDR3 is CSARPGQGNTGELFF. The nucleotide sequence is TGCAGCGCCAGACCGGGACAGGGGAACACCGGGGAGCTGTTTTTT.